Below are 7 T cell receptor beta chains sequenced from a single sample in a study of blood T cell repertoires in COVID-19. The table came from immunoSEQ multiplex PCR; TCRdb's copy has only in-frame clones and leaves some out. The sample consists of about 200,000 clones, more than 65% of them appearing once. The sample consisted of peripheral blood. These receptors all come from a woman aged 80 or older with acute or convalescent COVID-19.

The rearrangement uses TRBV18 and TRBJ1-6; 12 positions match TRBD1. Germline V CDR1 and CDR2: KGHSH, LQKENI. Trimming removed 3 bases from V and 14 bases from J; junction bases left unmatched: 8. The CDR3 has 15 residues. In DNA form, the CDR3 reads TGTGCCAGCTCACCGACCGGGACAGGGGGCCGGACCCTCCACTTT. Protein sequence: CASSPTGTGGRTLHF.

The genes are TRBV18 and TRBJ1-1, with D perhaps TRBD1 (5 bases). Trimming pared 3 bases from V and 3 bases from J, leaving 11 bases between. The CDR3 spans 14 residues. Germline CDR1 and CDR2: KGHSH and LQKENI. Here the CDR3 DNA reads TGTGCCAGCTCACCTACCACAGGATACACTGAAGCTTTCTTT. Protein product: CASSPTTGYTEAFF.

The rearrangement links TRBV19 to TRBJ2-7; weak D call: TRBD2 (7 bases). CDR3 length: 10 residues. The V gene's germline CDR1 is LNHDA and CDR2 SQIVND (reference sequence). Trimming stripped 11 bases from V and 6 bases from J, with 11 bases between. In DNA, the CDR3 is TGTGCCGATAGGGGGGGCGAGCAGTACTTC. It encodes CADRGGEQYF. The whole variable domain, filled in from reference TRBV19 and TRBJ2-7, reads DGGITQSPKYLFRKEGQNVTLSCEQNLNHDAMYWYRQDPGQGLRLIYYSQIVNDFQKGDIAEGYSVSREKKESFPLTVTSAQKNPTAFYLCADRGGEQYFGPGTRLTVT.

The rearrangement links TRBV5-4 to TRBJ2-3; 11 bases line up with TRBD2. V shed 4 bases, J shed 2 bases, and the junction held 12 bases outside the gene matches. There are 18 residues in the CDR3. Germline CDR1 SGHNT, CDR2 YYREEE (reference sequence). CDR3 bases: TGTGCCAGCAGCCCTGGGACTAGCGGCCTACTAACCACAGATACGCAGTATTTT. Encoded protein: CASSPGTSGLLTTDTQYF. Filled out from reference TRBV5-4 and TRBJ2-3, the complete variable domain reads ETGVTQSPTHLIKTRGQQVTLRCSSQSGHNTVSWYQQALGQGPQFIFQYYREEENGRGNFPPRFSGLQFPNYSSELNVNALELDDSALYLCASSPGTSGLLTTDTQYFGPGTRLTVL.

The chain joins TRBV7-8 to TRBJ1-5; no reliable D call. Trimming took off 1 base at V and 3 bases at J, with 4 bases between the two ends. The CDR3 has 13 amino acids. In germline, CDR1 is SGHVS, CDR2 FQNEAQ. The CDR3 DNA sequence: TGTGCCAGCAGCTTAGTATTCAATCAGCCCCAGCATTTT. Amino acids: CASSLVFNQPQHF. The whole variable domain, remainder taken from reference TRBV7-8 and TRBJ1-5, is GAGVSQSPRYKVAKRGQDVALRCDPISGHVSLFWYQQALGQGPEFLTYFQNEAQLDKSGLPSDRFFAERPEGSVSTLKIQRTQQEDSAVYLCASSLVFNQPQHFGDGTRLSIL.

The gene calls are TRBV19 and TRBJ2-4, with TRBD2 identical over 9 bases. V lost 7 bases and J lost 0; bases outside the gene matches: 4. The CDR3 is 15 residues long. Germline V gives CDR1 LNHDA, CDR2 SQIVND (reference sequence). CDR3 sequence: CASTPSGEAKNIQYF. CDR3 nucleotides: TGTGCCAGTACCCCTAGCGGGGAAGCCAAAAACATTCAGTACTTC.

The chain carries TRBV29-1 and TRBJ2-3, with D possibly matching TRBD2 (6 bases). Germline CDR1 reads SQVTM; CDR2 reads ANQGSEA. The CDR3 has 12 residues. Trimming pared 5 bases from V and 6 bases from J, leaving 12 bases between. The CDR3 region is CSVLAIDDTQYF. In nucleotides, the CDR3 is TGCAGCGTTCTAGCGATCGACGATACGCAGTATTTT.